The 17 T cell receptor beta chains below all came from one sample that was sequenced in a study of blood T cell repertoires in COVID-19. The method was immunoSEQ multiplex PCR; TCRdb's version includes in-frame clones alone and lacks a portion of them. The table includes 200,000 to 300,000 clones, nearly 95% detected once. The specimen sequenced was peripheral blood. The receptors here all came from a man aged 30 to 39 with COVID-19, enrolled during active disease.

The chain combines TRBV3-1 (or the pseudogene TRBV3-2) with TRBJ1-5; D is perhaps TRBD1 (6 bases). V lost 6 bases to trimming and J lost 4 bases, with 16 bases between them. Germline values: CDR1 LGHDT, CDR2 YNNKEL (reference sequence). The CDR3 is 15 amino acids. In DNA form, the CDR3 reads TGTGCCAGCAGTCCCTCGACAGGCCAAAATCAGCCCCAGCATTTT. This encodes CASSPSTGQNQPQHF.

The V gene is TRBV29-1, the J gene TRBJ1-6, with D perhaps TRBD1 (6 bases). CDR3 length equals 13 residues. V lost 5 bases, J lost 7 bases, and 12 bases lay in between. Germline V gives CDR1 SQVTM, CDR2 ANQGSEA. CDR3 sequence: CSVLTGLNSPLHF. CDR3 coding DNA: TGCAGCGTTTTAACAGGGTTAAATTCACCCCTCCACTTT.

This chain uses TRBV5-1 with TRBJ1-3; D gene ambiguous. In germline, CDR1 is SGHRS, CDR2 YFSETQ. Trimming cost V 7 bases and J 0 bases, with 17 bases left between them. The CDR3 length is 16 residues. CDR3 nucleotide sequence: TGCGCCAGCGGCCGTGACGACGGACTCTCTGGAAACACCATATATTTT. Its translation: CASGRDDGLSGNTIYF.

The CDR3 spells CAGYGGFEAGYTF. In nucleotides, the CDR3 is TGTGCGGGTTATGGGGGCTTTGAAGCTGGCTACACCTTC. The chain couples TRBV19 to TRBJ1-2; a possible D gene is TRBD1 (6 bases). The CDR3 is made up of 13 amino acids. CDR1 and CDR2 (germline): LNHDA, SQIVND (reference sequence).

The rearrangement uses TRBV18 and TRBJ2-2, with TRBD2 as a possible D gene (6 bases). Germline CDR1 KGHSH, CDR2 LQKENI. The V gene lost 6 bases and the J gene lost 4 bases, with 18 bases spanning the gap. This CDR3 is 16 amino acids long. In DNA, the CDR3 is TGTGCCAGCTCCGGCTCGGGGGACCGCATCACCGGGGAGCTGTTTTTT. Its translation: CASSGSGDRITGELFF.

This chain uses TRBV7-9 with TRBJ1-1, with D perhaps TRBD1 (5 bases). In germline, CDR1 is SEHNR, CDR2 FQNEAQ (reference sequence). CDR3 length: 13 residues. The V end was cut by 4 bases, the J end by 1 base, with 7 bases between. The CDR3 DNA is TGTGCCAGCAGCTATCAGGGGAACACTGAAGCTTTCTTT. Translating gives CASSYQGNTEAFF.

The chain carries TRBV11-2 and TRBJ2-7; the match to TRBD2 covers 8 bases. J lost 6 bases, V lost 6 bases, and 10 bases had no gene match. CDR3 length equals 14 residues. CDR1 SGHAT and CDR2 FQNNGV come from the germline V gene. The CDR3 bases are TGTGCCAGCAGATTGACTAGCGTTAGTATCGAGCAGTACTTC. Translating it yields CASRLTSVSIEQYF.

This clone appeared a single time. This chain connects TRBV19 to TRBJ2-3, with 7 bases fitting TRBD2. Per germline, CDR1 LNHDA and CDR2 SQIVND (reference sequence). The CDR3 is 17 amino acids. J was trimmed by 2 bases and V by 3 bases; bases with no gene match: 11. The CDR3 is CASSIGGGAVFTDTQYF. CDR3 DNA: TGTGCCAGTAGTATCGGGGGAGGGGCCGTTTTCACAGATACGCAGTATTTT.

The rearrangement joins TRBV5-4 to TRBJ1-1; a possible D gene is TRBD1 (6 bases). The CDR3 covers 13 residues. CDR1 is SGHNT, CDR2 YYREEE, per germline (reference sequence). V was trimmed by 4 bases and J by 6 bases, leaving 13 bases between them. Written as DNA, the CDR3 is TGTGCCAGCAGCCATTCCGGGACATCTGAAGCTTTCTTT. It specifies CASSHSGTSEAFF. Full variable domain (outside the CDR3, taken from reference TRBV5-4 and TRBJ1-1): ETGVTQSPTHLIKTRGQQVTLRCSSQSGHNTVSWYQQALGQGPQFIFQYYREEENGRGNFPPRFSGLQFPNYSSELNVNALELDDSALYLCASSHSGTSEAFFGQGTRLTVV.

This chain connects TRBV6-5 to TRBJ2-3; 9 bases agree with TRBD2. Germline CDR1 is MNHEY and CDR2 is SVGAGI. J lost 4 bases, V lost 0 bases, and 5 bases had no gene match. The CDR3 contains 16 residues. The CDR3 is CASSYSGTSRADTQYF. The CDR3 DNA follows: TGTGCCAGCAGTTACTCCGGGACTAGCAGAGCAGATACGCAGTATTTT.

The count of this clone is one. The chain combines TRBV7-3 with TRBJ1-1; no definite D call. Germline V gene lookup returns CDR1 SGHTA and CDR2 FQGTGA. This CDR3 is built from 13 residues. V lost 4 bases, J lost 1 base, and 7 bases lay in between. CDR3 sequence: CASSSTPNTEAFF. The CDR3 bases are TGTGCCAGCAGCTCCACACCGAACACTGAAGCTTTCTTT.

This CDR3 reads CASSPPPGQGSYEQYF. CDR3 DNA: TGCGCCAGCAGCCCCCCCCCGGGACAGGGGTCCTACGAGCAGTACTTC. The chain is built from TRBV5-1 and TRBJ2-7; 10 bases agree with TRBD1. Germline values: CDR1 SGHRS, CDR2 YFSETQ. J gave up 1 base and V 4 bases, and 8 bases lay outside the gene matches. The length of the CDR3 is 16 residues.

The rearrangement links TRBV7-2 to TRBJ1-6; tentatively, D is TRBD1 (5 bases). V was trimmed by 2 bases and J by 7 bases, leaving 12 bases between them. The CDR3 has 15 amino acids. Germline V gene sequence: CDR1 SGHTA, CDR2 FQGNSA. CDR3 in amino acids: CASSLWSQANSPLHF. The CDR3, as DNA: TGTGCCAGCAGCTTATGGTCACAGGCAAATTCACCCCTCCACTTT.

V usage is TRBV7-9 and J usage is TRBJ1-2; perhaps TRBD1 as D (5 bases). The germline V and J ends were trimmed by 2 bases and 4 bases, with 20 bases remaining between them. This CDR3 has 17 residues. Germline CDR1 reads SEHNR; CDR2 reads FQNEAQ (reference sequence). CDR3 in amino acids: CASSLSLGGTDIYGYTF. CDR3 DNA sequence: TGTGCCAGCAGCTTATCGTTGGGCGGGACGGACATCTATGGCTACACCTTC.

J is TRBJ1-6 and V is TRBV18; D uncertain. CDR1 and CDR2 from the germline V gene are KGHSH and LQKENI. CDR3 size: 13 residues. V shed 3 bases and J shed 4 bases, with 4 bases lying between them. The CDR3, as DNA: TGTGCCAGCTCACCCGCGTATAATTCACCCCTCCACTTT. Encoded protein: CASSPAYNSPLHF. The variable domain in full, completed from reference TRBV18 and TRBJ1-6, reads NAGVMQNPRHLVRRRGQEARLRCSPMKGHSHVYWYRQLPEEGLKFMVYLQKENIIDESGMPKERFSAEFPKEGPSILRIQQVVRGDSAAYFCASSPAYNSPLHFGNGTRLTVT.

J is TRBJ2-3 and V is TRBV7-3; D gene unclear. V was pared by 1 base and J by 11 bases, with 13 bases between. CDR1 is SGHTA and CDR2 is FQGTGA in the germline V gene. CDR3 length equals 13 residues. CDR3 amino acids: CASSLKVANEQYF. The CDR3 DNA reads TGTGCCAGCAGCTTAAAAGTAGCTAACGAGCAGTATTTT.

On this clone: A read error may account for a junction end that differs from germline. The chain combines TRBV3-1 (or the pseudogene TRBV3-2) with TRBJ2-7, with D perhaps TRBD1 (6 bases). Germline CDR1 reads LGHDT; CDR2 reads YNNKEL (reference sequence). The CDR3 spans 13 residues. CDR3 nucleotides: TGTGCCAGCAGCCAAGGACATGAGGGGGAATCGGACTTC. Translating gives CASSQGHEGESDF.